This is a list of T cell receptor beta chains from one sample in a study of immune cell composition in non-small cell lung cancer. Clones were read by immunoSEQ multiplex PCR, and TCRdb kept only the in-frame ones, dropping some. The table records 7,500 to 10,000 clones, 67% of them present only once. The specimen sequenced was non-adjacent lung tissue. Receptor source: a human donor with non-small cell lung cancer. CDR3s include the opening cysteine and the closing phenylalanine or tryptophan. Each record gives: V gene, J gene, CDR3 length, clone size, D gene, CDR3 protein, CDR3 DNA. A D gene is named only where the DNA matches it firmly. Clone sizes are given selectively: once, few, many, or a class where the clone is expanded.

>TRBV10-3|TRBJ2-7|16|once|.
CAISDRIQGPLDEQYF
TGTGCCATCAGCGACCGGATACAGGGACCTCTGGACGAGCAGTACTTC
>TRBV7-2|TRBJ1-5|16|few|TRBD1
CASSSRGQGSNQPQHF
TGTGCCAGCAGCTCACGGGGACAGGGAAGCAATCAGCCCCAGCATTTT
>TRBV7-2|TRBJ1-6|14|.|.
CASSLTTTGSPLHF
TGTGCCAGCAGTTTAACGACCACAGGTTCACCCCTCCACTTT
>TRBV7-9|TRBJ1-4|12|.|TRBD1
CASSFGQGELFF
TGTGCCAGCAGCTTCGGACAGGGAGAACTGTTTTTT
>TRBV5-5|TRBJ2-7|15|.|TRBD2
CASSPGLAVTYEQYF
TGTGCCAGCAGCCCGGGACTAGCGGTAACCTACGAGCAGTACTTC
>TRBV7-8|TRBJ1-1|15|.|.
CASSLDAGSNTEAFF
TGTGCCAGCAGCTTAGACGCCGGTTCGAACACTGAAGCTTTCTTT
>TRBV11-2|TRBJ2-7|15|.|TRBD1
CASRRTGGFLDEQYF
TGTGCCAGCAGGAGGACAGGGGGGTTTCTCGACGAGCAGTACTTC
>TRBV7-8|TRBJ2-3|13|.|.
CASSQLTTDTQYF
TGTGCCAGCAGCCAACTAACCACAGATACGCAGTATTTT
>TRBV19|TRBJ1-1|14|.|TRBD1
CASSIRDRDPEAFF
TGTGCCAGTAGTATCCGGGACAGGGACCCTGAAGCTTTCTTT
>TRBV7-2|TRBJ2-6|16|.|TRBD1
CASSPSGGSGANVLTF
TGTGCCAGCAGCCCCTCAGGGGGTTCTGGGGCCAACGTCCTGACTTTC
>TRBV5-1|TRBJ1-3|17|.|TRBD1
CASSSRTGFSSGNTIYF
TGCGCCAGCAGTTCCCGGACAGGATTTTCCTCTGGAAACACCATATATTTT
>TRBV2|TRBJ1-1|13|.|.
CASGIGRNTEAFF
TGTGCCAGCGGGATAGGGAGGAACACTGAAGCTTTCTTT
>TRBV6-5|TRBJ1-5|13|.|.
CASSYGANQPQHF
TGTGCCAGCAGTTACGGGGCGAATCAGCCCCAGCATTTT
>TRBV7-8|TRBJ1-1|14|few|.
CASSLARGQTEAFF
TGTGCCAGCAGCTTAGCTAGAGGGCAAACTGAAGCTTTCTTT
>TRBV13|TRBJ2-5|14|.|.
CASSLRSGYETQYF
TGTGCCAGCAGCCTAAGGTCGGGGTACGAGACCCAGTACTTC
>TRBV7-2|TRBJ2-7|14|.|TRBD2
CASSLIAGKYEQYF
TGTGCCAGCAGCTTGATAGCGGGGAAGTACGAGCAGTACTTC
>TRBV4-3|TRBJ2-1|17|.|TRBD1
CASSQDGGQGTYNEQFF
TGCGCCAGCAGCCAAGATGGGGGACAGGGGACATACAATGAGCAGTTCTTC
>TRBV5-1|TRBJ2-3|15|.|.
CASSFTGGRADTQYF
TGCGCCAGCAGCTTCACAGGGGGGAGGGCAGATACGCAGTATTTT
>TRBV6-6|TRBJ2-7|14|.|.
CASSEGGARHEQYF
TGTGCCAGCAGTGAGGGGGGGGCTCGGCACGAGCAGTACTTC
>TRBV27|TRBJ1-1|14|.|.
CASSLYWGHTEAFF
TGTGCCAGCAGTTTATATTGGGGCCACACTGAAGCTTTCTTT
>TRBV7-7|TRBJ2-3|16|once|TRBD2
CASSPIAGGRTDTQYF
TGTGCTAGCAGCCCTATAGCGGGGGGGCGGACAGATACGCAGTATTTT
>TRBV28|TRBJ2-7|16|.|TRBD1
CASSLSRDRSTYEQYF
TGTGCCAGCAGTTTGTCCCGGGACAGGTCCACCTACGAGCAGTACTTC
>TRBV7-9|TRBJ1-2|15|few|TRBD1
CASSLGDRVLYGYTF
TGTGCCAGCAGCTTAGGGGACAGGGTGTTATATGGCTACACCTTC
>TRBV29-1|TRBJ1-1|15|.|TRBD1
CSVGETGGGGTEAFF
TGCAGCGTTGGGGAGACAGGGGGCGGGGGCACTGAAGCTTTCTTT
>TRBV11-2|TRBJ2-7|16|.|.
CASSLGYLGQGYEQYF
TGTGCCAGCAGCTTGGGGTATCTTGGCCAGGGGTACGAGCAGTACTTC
>TRBV6-1|TRBJ1-1|13|.|.
CASSEAGGWEAFF
TGTGCCAGCAGTGAAGCGGGGGGGTGGGAAGCTTTCTTT
>TRBV11-2|TRBJ1-2|13|.|.
CASSLATSGGYTF
TGTGCCAGCAGCTTAGCGACTTCTGGAGGCTACACCTTC
>TRBV6-1|TRBJ2-5|15|.|.
CASSEWRSPQETQYF
TGTGCCAGCAGTGAATGGAGGTCACCCCAAGAGACCCAGTACTTC
>TRBV4-3|TRBJ2-3|16|.|.
CASSQDLTRMWDTQYF
TGCGCCAGCAGCCAAGATTTGACACGAATGTGGGATACGCAGTATTTT
>TRBV5-1|TRBJ1-1|14|.|.
CASSLATENTEAFF
TGCGCCAGCAGCTTGGCGACAGAGAACACTGAAGCTTTCTTT
>TRBV27|TRBJ1-1|14|.|.
CASSSATGYTEAFF
TGTGCCAGCAGTTCGGCGACGGGATACACTGAAGCTTTCTTT
>TRBV7-9|TRBJ2-3|9|.|.
CASSHEGYF
TGTGCCAGCAGTCACGAGGGGTATTTT
>TRBV5-1|TRBJ2-5|13|.|.
CASQTGTSETQYF
TGCGCCAGCCAAACGGGGACATCAGAGACCCAGTACTTC
>TRBV5-1|TRBJ2-7|15|.|TRBD1
CASSLVAGGPYEQYF
TGCGCCAGCAGCTTGGTGGCAGGGGGCCCCTACGAGCAGTACTTC
>TRBV5-6|TRBJ2-5|15|.|TRBD1
CASSLGQGAMETQYF
TGTGCCAGCAGCTTGGGGCAGGGGGCAATGGAGACCCAGTACTTC
>TRBV7-2|TRBJ2-1|13|.|.
CASTSFGLYEQFF
TGTGCCAGCACCTCTTTTGGACTTTATGAGCAGTTCTTC
>TRBV10-1|TRBJ2-5|13|.|.
CASSGRVQETQYF
TGCGCCAGCAGCGGCAGGGTACAAGAGACCCAGTACTTC
>TRBV15|TRBJ2-7|13|.|.
CATAQAGDYEQYF
TGTGCCACCGCCCAGGCGGGCGACTACGAGCAGTACTTC
>TRBV29-1|TRBJ1-3|15|.|TRBD1
CSVEVWDSSGNTIYF
TGCAGCGTTGAGGTCTGGGACAGCTCTGGAAACACCATATATTTT
>TRBV5-6|TRBJ2-5|14|.|.
CASSSVLLQETQYF
TGTGCCAGCAGCTCGGTCCTACTCCAAGAGACCCAGTACTTC
>TRBV2|TRBJ2-3|14|.|.
CASSDLQSTDTQYF
TGTGCCAGCAGCGATTTACAAAGCACAGATACGCAGTATTTT
>TRBV6-5|TRBJ2-1|15|.|TRBD2
CASSLSGGPYNEQFF
TGTGCCAGCTCCCTTAGCGGGGGGCCCTACAATGAGCAGTTCTTC
>TRBV6-5|TRBJ1-3|15|few|.
CASSSLGISGNTIYF
TGTGCCAGCAGTTCCCTCGGGATCTCTGGAAACACCATATATTTT
>TRBV19|TRBJ2-7|15|.|TRBD2
CASSIGERGGGEQYF
TGTGCCAGTAGTATAGGAGAGCGGGGGGGAGGCGAGCAGTACTTC
>TRBV5-5|TRBJ1-2|13|once|TRBD1
CASSATGAGGYTF
TGTGCCAGCAGCGCGACAGGGGCTGGTGGCTACACCTTC